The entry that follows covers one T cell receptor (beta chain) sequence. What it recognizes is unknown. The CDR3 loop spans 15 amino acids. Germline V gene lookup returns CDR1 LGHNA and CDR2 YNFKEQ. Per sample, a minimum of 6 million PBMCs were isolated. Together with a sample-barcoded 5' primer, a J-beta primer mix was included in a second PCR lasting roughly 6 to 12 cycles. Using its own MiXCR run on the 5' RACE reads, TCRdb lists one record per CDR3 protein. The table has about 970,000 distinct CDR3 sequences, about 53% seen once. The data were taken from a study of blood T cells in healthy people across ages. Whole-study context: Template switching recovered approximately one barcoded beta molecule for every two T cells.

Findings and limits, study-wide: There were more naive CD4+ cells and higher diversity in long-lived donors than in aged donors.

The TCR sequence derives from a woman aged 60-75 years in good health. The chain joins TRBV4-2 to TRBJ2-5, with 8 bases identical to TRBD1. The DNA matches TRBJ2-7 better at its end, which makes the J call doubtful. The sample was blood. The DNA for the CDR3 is TGTGCCAGCAGCCACCTGATCGGACAGGGCGTCGAGCAGTACTTC. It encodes CASSHLIGQGVEQYF.